This passage covers 30 T cell receptor beta chains from one sample sequenced in a study of T cell repertoires in cytomegalovirus infection. TCRdb fed the reads into MiXCR, producing one record per CDR3 protein. This sample has fewer than 200,000 distinct CDR3 sequences, with about 20% found just once. Sequencing was performed on PBMCs. Source of these receptors: a human donor in good health (CMV status not recorded). Some clones in this sample may be carry-over from other donors' samples.

Only a few counts were recorded for this clonotype. The chain employs TRBV29-1 and TRBJ2-1; TRBD2 agrees at 13 bases. Germline CDR1 is SQVTM and CDR2 is ANQGSEA. The CDR3 runs 18 residues. V trimming: 6 bases; J trimming: 6 bases; junction bases outside the gene matches: 17. The CDR3: CSVSGTSGTRGSPNEQFF. The CDR3 DNA reads as TGCAGCGTCTCCGGGACTAGCGGGACTAGAGGTTCTCCCAATGAGCAGTTCTTC.

The chain employs TRBV4-1 and TRBJ2-1, with D unclear. Germline values: CDR1 MGHRA, CDR2 YSYEKL. V shed 3 bases and J shed 0 bases, with 9 bases lying between them. The CDR3 runs to 15 residues. The CDR3, as DNA: TGCGCCAGCAGCCATAACTGGGGCTCCTACAATGAGCAGTTCTTC. Its translation: CASSHNWGSYNEQFF.

The chain combines TRBV12-3 or TRBV12-4 with TRBJ1-5; 7 nucleotides line up with TRBD1. The trim removed 7 bases at V and 6 bases at J, leaving 3 bases unmatched. The CDR3 runs 12 residues. CDR3 DNA: TGTGCCAGCACACAGGGGTCTCAGCCCCAGCATTTT. Protein product: CASTQGSQPQHF.

This clonotype was counted a few times. The rearrangement uses TRBV11-1 and TRBJ2-5; D ambiguous. The CDR3 contains 13 residues. Germline lookup yields CDR1 SGHAT and CDR2 FQDESV (reference sequence). Trimming cost V 3 bases and J 1 base, with 6 bases left between them. The CDR3 loop reads CASSFGLQETQYF. DNA for the CDR3: TGTGCCAGCAGCTTCGGGCTCCAAGAGACCCAGTACTTC.

V gene TRBV28 combines with J gene TRBJ2-5; possibly TRBD1 for D (5 bases). CDR3 length: 14 amino acids. The germline V gene has CDR1 MDHEN and CDR2 SYDVKM. Trimming shortened V by 7 bases and J by 4 bases, and 16 bases separated the two germline ends. The CDR3 spells CASTPNPGLETQYF. The CDR3 nucleotides are TGTGCCAGCACCCCAAACCCAGGGCTAGAGACCCAGTACTTC.

The table lists this clonotype with a few counts. The V call is TRBV6-5, the J call TRBJ2-2; no reliable D call. Germline CDR1 MNHEY, CDR2 SVGAGI. The CDR3 totals 11 residues. V was pared by 6 bases and J by 8 bases, with 7 bases between. CDR3 loop: CASSWQGELFF. In DNA, the CDR3 is TGTGCCAGCAGCTGGCAAGGGGAGCTGTTTTTT.

The rearrangement links TRBV28 to TRBJ1-4, with D tentatively TRBD1 (5 bases). The CDR3 runs to 17 residues. Trimming stripped 2 bases from V and 3 bases from J, with 16 bases between. Germline values: CDR1 MDHEN, CDR2 SYDVKM. CDR3 sequence: CASSLGFLRQSNEKLFF. The CDR3 DNA reads as TGTGCCAGCAGTTTAGGTTTCCTCCGACAGTCTAATGAAAAACTGTTTTTT.

This clonotype has only a few counts. This chain joins TRBV5-4 and TRBJ2-1, with D perhaps assigned TRBD1 or TRBD2 (5 bases each). The CDR3 extends over 15 amino acids. Germline values: CDR1 SGHNT, CDR2 YYREEE (reference sequence). V gave up 6 bases and J gave up 0 bases, with 13 bases separating them. The CDR3 region is CASTLEGSSYNEQFF. The CDR3 region has the DNA TGTGCCAGCACCCTAGAGGGGAGCTCCTACAATGAGCAGTTCTTC.

This clonotype was counted a few times. The V gene is TRBV12-3 or TRBV12-4, the J gene TRBJ2-7; 8 bases are a match to TRBD1. The CDR3 consists of 13 residues. V lost 3 bases, J lost 6 bases, and 4 bases stayed unmatched. The CDR3 sequence is CASSFNRGAEQYF. Here the CDR3 DNA reads TGTGCCAGCAGTTTCAACAGGGGGGCCGAGCAGTACTTC.

This clonotype showed up just a few times. This rearrangement joins TRBV12-3 or TRBV12-4 to TRBJ2-1; D ambiguous. V was trimmed by 6 bases and J by 1 base, leaving 10 bases between them. This CDR3 spans 14 amino acids. Here the CDR3 DNA reads TGTGCCAGCAGCGCCACAGTGTCCTACAATGAGCAGTTCTTC. It codes for CASSATVSYNEQFF.

This clonotype turned up a few times. This rearrangement joins TRBV19 to TRBJ2-7; D is perhaps TRBD1 (6 bases). CDR1 is LNHDA, CDR2 SQIVND, per germline (reference sequence). V was shortened by 7 bases and J by 6 bases, with 16 bases between the two germline ends. This CDR3 contains 13 residues. The CDR3 nucleotides read TGTGCCAGTACCACACAGGGATCGACCGAGCAGTACTTC. This sequence encodes CASTTQGSTEQYF.

The gene calls are TRBV6-1 and TRBJ1-1, with D possibly being TRBD1 (5 bases). CDR1 is MNHNS and CDR2 is SASEGT in the germline V gene. This CDR3 is 15 amino acids long. Trimming shortened V by 0 bases and J by 7 bases, and 15 bases separated the two germline ends. The CDR3 is CASSEAGGVRGEAFF. The CDR3 DNA sequence: TGTGCCAGCAGTGAAGCCGGGGGGGTACGTGGTGAAGCTTTCTTT.

This clonotype has more than one count but fewer than ten. The J gene is TRBJ1-4, the V gene TRBV15; D perhaps matches TRBD1 (5 bases). Trimming pared 5 bases from V and 7 bases from J, leaving 17 bases between. Germline CDR1 LNHNV, CDR2 YYDKDF (reference sequence). This CDR3 contains 15 residues. The CDR3 DNA reads TGTGCCACCAGCCCCCCCGGGACCGGCGGTGAAAAACTGTTTTTT. Its protein is CATSPPGTGGEKLFF.

The genes are TRBV4-2 and TRBJ2-2; no clear D gene. This CDR3 region has 16 residues. CDR1 LGHNA and CDR2 YNFKEQ come from the germline V gene. V lost 1 base and J lost 4, with 13 bases in between. CDR3 DNA: TGTGCCAGCAGCCAAGGGTTAGACCGGATCACCGGGGAGCTGTTTTTT. Translated: CASSQGLDRITGELFF.

This clonotype has more than one count but fewer than ten. The rearrangement uses TRBV6-2 or TRBV6-3 and TRBJ1-1, with 9 bases matching TRBD1. Germline CDR1 MNHEY, CDR2 SVGEGT. This CDR3 spans 13 amino acids. V lost 7 bases to trimming and J lost 6 bases; unmatched junction nucleotides: 6. CDR3 nucleotide sequence: TGTGCCAGCACTTTACAGGGGGCTTCTGAAGCTTTCTTT. It translates to CASTLQGASEAFF.

This clonotype occurred many times. The chain uses TRBV29-1 and TRBJ1-4, with unresolved D. Germline V gene sequence: CDR1 SQVTM, CDR2 ANQGSEA. Trimming took 4 bases from V and 6 from J, leaving 15 bases between them. This CDR3 is 14 amino acids long. CDR3 DNA sequence: TGCAGCGTTGCGGCGGCGAGCGTGGATGAAAAACTGTTTTTT. Translating gives CSVAAASVDEKLFF.

This clonotype was detected a few times. The CDR3 here is CASSLWGWGQPQHF. CDR3 bases: TGTGCCAGCAGCTTGTGGGGGTGGGGTCAGCCCCAGCATTTT. J is TRBJ1-5 and V is TRBV5-6; tentatively, D is TRBD1 (5 bases). Trimming removed 1 base from V and 6 bases from J, with 11 bases in between. From germline, CDR1 is SGHDT and CDR2 YYEEEE. This CDR3 is 14 amino acids long.

V usage is TRBV6-1 and J usage is TRBJ1-1, with 10 positions matching TRBD1. CDR1 and CDR2 from the germline V gene are MNHNS and SASEGT. The CDR3 has 14 amino acids. J gave up 10 bases and V 5 bases, and 10 bases lay outside the gene matches. CDR3 DNA sequence: TGTGCCAGCAGTCCGTCCGGGACAGGGGATGGAGCTTTCTTT. Protein product: CASSPSGTGDGAFF.

This clonotype was observed a handful of times. The chain has TRBV11-2 and TRBJ1-1, with D hard to call. The CDR3 extends over 14 amino acids. Germline V lookup: CDR1 SGHAT, CDR2 FQNNGV. V was pared by 8 bases and J by 3 bases, with 16 bases between. CDR3 in DNA: TGTGCCAGCGCCCTTGTAGCGGGATACACTGAAGCTTTCTTT. Translated, it gives CASALVAGYTEAFF.

The chain combines TRBV5-6 with TRBJ2-5, with D perhaps matching TRBD1 (6 bases). The V gene's germline CDR1 is SGHDT and CDR2 YYEEEE. The CDR3 extends over 14 amino acids. V was pared by 0 bases and J by 6 bases, with 12 bases between. The CDR3 sequence is CASSLVQGRQTQYF. The CDR3 coding sequence is TGTGCCAGCAGCTTGGTACAGGGCCGACAGACCCAGTACTTC.

The chain employs TRBV12-3 or TRBV12-4 and TRBJ2-2, with 11 bases lining up with TRBD2. The CDR3 runs to 17 residues. The V gene end was trimmed by 5 bases and the J gene end by 7 bases; junction bases not matched to a gene: 12. CDR3 bases: TGTGCCAGCAGTCCAACTAGCGGGAGCTTAAAGGACGGGGAGCTGTTTTTT. Its protein is CASSPTSGSLKDGELFF.

This clonotype showed up just a few times. This chain connects TRBV5-6 to TRBJ1-3, with D perhaps matching TRBD1 (5 bases). The CDR3 sequence is 15 residues long. V was clipped by 6 bases and J by 0 bases, with 13 bases between them. Per germline, CDR1 SGHDT and CDR2 YYEEEE. For the CDR3, the DNA is TGTGCCAGCACCCGGGGACGGAGCTCTGGAAACACCATATATTTT. Residues: CASTRGRSSGNTIYF.

This CDR3 reads CSAPGEGTALAFF. CDR3 bases: TGCAGTGCTCCAGGGGAGGGAACCGCTCTTGCTTTCTTT. The chain employs TRBV20-1 and TRBJ1-1; TRBD1 is a possible D gene (6 bases). Trimming cost V 5 bases and J 11 bases, with 21 bases left between them. The CDR3 is made up of 13 amino acids. The germline CDR1 and CDR2 sequences are DFQATT and SNEGSKA (reference sequence).

This clonotype was recorded only once. This rearrangement joins TRBV5-1 to TRBJ2-1, with 10 bases aligning to TRBD2. V was pared by 4 bases and J by 2 bases, with 6 bases of the junction left unmatched. This CDR3 is 16 amino acids long. CDR1 and CDR2 from the germline V gene are SGHRS and YFSETQ. CDR3 DNA: TGCGCCAGCAGCCCAAGCGGGGGGGCCACCTACAATGAGCAGTTCTTC. It specifies CASSPSGGATYNEQFF.

The chain recombines TRBV7-9 with TRBJ2-4; D remains ambiguous. Germline V gives CDR1 SEHNR, CDR2 FQNEAQ (reference sequence). The CDR3 has 13 amino acids. V was pared by 1 base and J by 11 bases, with 12 bases between. CDR3 in DNA: TGTGCCAGCAGCTTAGTGGGCTCCGACGTTCAGTACTTC. Protein: CASSLVGSDVQYF.

With respect to this clonotype: Given a much more abundant clone one base away, this may be a read error. The chain employs TRBV7-2 and TRBJ2-5, with D possibly matching TRBD2 (5 bases). This CDR3 spans 14 amino acids. The V gene lost 7 bases and the J gene lost 5 bases, with 17 bases spanning the gap. Per germline, CDR1 SGHTA and CDR2 FQGNSA. The CDR3 reads CASTRGETSETQYF. The CDR3 bases are TGTGCCAGCACCCGTGGGGAGACGTCGGAGACCCAGTACTTC.

This clonotype was counted between two and nine times. The chain recombines TRBV19 with TRBJ2-1, with TRBD1 identical over 9 bases. Germline CDR1 LNHDA, CDR2 SQIVND (reference sequence). V lost 6 bases, J lost 3 bases, and 6 bases stayed unmatched. The CDR3 sequence is 15 residues long. CDR3 coding DNA: TGTGCCAGTAGAGCAGACAGGGGGATCTACAATGAGCAGTTCTTC. Protein sequence: CASRADRGIYNEQFF.

The gene calls are TRBV5-1 and TRBJ1-2; 7 bases match TRBD1. This CDR3 region has 14 residues. Germline V gives CDR1 SGHRS, CDR2 YFSETQ. J was trimmed by 8 bases and V by 1 base; bases with no gene match: 8. CDR3 sequence reads: CASSLKGAAEGYTF. The CDR3 DNA is TGCGCCAGCAGCTTGAAGGGGGCTGCTGAGGGCTACACCTTC.

This clonotype was counted ten times or more. CDR3 bases: TGTGCCAGCAGTATACAGGGGGTCACCAAAAACATTCAGTACTTC. It yields the protein CASSIQGVTKNIQYF. This chain links TRBV28 with TRBJ2-4; 8 positions agree with TRBD1. CDR1 is MDHEN and CDR2 is SYDVKM in the germline V gene. The CDR3 extends over 15 amino acids. Trimming took 5 bases from V and 2 from J; bases not matched to a gene: 5.

In this sample, this clonotype turned up a few times. The chain is built from TRBV11-3 and TRBJ1-1; D remains ambiguous. There are 12 residues in the CDR3. The germline gives CDR1 SGHNT, CDR2 YENEEA. Trimming pared 7 bases from V and 11 bases from J, leaving 17 bases between. The CDR3 sequence: CASNLASGSAFF. CDR3 coding DNA: TGTGCCAGCAACCTGGCCAGTGGTAGTGCTTTCTTT.